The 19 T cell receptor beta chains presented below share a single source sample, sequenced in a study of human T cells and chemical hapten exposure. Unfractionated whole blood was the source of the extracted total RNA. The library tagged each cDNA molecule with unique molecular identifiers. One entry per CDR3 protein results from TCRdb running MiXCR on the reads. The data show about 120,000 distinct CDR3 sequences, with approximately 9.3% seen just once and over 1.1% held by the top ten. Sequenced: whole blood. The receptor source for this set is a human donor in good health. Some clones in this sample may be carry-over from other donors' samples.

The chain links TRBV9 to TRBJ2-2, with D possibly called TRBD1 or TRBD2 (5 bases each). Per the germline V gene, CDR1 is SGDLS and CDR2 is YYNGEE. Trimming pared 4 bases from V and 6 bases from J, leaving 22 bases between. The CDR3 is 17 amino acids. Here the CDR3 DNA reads TGTGCCAGCAGCCTCCTGGGGACCGCGGGCTACGCCGGGGAGCTGTTTTTT. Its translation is CASSLLGTAGYAGELFF. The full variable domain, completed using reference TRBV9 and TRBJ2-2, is DSGVTQTPKHLITATGQRVTLRCSPRSGDLSVYWYQQSLDQGLQFLIQYYNGEERAKGNILERFSAQQFPDLHSELNLSSLELGDSALYFCASSLLGTAGYAGELFFGEGSRLTVL.

CDR3 in DNA: TGTGCCAGCAGGGAGGGACAGGGGGCGAAGAATGAGCAGTTCTTC. Translated, it gives CASREGQGAKNEQFF. The V gene is TRBV2, the J gene TRBJ2-1; 12 bases map to TRBD1. The CDR3 has 15 residues. V gave up 6 bases and J gave up 7 bases; unmatched junction bases: 7. CDR1 SNHLY and CDR2 FYNNEI come from the germline V gene.

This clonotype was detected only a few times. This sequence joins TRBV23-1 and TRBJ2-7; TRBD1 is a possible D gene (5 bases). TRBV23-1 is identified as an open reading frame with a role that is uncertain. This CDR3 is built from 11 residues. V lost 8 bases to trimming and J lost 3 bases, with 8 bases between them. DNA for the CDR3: TGCGCCAGCTTAGGGGTCTACGAGCAGTACTTC. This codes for CASLGVYEQYF.

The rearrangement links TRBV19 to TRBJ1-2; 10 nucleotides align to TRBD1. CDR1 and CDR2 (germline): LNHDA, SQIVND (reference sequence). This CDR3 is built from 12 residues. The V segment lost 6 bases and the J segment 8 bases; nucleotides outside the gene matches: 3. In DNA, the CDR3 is TGTGCCAGTAGGACAGGGGGCCCAGGCTACACCTTC. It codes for CASRTGGPGYTF.

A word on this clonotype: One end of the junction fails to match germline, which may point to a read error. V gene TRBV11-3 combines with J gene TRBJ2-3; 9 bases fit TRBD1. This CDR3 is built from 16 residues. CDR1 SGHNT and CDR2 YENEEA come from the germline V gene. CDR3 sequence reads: CASSLVGQGSIDTQYF. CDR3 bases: TGTGCCAGCAGCTTAGTTGGACAGGGGAGCATAGATACGCAGTATTTT. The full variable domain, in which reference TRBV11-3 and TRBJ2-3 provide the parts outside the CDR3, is EAGVVQSPRYKIIEKKQPVAFWCNPISGHNTLYWYLQNLGQGPELLIRYENEEAVDDSQLPKDRFSAERLKGVDSTLKIQPAELGDSAVYLCASSLVGQGSIDTQYFGPGTRLTVL.

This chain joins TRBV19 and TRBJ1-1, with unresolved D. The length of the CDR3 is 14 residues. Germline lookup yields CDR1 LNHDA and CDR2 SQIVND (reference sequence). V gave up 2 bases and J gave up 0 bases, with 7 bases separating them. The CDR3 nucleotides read TGTGCCAGTAGTATAAGAAGAATGAACACTGAAGCTTTCTTT. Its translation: CASSIRRMNTEAFF.

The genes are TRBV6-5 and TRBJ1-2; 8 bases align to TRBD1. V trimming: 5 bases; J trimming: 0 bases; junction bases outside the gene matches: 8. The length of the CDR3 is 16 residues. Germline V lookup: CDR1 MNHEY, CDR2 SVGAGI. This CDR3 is CASSRTWTGTNYGYTF. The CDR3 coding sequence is TGTGCCAGCAGTAGGACGTGGACAGGGACTAACTATGGCTACACCTTC.

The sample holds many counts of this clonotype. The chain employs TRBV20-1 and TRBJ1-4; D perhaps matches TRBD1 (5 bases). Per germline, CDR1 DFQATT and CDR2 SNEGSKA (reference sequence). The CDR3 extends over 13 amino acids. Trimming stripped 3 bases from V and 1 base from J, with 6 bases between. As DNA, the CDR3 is TGCAGTGCTAGCAGGGAAACTAATGAAAAACTGTTTTTT. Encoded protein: CSASRETNEKLFF.

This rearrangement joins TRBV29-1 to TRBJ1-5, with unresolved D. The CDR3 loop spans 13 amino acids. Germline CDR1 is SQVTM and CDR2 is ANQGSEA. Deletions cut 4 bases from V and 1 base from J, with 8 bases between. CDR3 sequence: CSVVGGSNQPQHF. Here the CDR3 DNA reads TGCAGCGTTGTCGGTGGGAGCAATCAGCCCCAGCATTTT.

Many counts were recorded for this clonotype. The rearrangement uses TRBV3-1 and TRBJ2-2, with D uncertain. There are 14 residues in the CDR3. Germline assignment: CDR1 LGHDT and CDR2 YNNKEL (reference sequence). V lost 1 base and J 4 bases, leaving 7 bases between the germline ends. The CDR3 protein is CASSQGHGTGELFF. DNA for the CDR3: TGTGCCAGCAGCCAAGGACATGGCACCGGGGAGCTGTTTTTT.

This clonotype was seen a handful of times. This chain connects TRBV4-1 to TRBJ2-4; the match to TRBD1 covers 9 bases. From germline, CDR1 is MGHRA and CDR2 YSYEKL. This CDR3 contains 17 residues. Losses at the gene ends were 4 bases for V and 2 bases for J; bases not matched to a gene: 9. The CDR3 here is CASSPGTGILTKNIQYF. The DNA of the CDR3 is TGCGCCAGCAGCCCTGGGACAGGGATTTTAACCAAAAACATTCAGTACTTC.

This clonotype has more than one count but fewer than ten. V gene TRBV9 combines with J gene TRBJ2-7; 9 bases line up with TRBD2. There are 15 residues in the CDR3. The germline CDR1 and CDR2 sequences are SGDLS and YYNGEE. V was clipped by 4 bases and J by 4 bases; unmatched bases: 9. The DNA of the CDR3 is TGTGCCAGCAGCCCCCTGCGGGAGGGCCAGTACGAGCAGTACTTC. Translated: CASSPLREGQYEQYF.

The CDR3 reads CASSPEIQETQYF. The CDR3 DNA sequence: TGTGCCAGCAGCCCGGAGATCCAAGAGACCCAGTACTTC. This chain uses TRBV7-9 with TRBJ2-5; D not certain. The CDR3 length is 13 residues. Germline CDR1 and CDR2: SEHNR and FQNEAQ (reference sequence). Trimming cost V 5 bases and J 1 base, with 8 bases left between them.

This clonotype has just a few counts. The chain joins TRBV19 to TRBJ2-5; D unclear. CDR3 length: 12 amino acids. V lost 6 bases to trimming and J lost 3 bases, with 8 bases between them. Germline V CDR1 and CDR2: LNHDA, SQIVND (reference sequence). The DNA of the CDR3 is TGTGCCAGTAGCCCCGATGAAGAGACCCAGTACTTC. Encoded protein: CASSPDEETQYF.

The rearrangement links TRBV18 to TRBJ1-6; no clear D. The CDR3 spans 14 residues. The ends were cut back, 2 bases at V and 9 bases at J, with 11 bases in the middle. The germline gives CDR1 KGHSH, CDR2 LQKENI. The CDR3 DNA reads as TGTGCCAGCTCACCAAGTGAGGGAGCTTCACCCCTCCACTTT. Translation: CASSPSEGASPLHF.

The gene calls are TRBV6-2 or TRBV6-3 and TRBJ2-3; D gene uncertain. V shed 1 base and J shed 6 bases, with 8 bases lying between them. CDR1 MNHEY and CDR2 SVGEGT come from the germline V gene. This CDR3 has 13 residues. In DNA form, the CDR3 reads TGTGCCAGCAGTTACTGGGTCCGGGATACGCAGTATTTT. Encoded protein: CASSYWVRDTQYF.

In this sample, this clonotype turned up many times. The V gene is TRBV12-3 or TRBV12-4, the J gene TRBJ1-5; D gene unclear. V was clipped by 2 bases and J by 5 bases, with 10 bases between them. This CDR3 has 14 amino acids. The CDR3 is CASSLSPRDQPQHF. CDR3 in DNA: TGTGCCAGCAGTTTAAGCCCGCGCGATCAGCCCCAGCATTTT.

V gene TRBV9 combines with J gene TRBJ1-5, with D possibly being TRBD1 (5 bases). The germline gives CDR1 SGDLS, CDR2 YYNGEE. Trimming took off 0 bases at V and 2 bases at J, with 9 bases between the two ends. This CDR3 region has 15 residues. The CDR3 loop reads CASSVGRDGNQPQHF. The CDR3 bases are TGTGCCAGCAGCGTAGGCAGGGATGGCAATCAGCCCCAGCATTTT.

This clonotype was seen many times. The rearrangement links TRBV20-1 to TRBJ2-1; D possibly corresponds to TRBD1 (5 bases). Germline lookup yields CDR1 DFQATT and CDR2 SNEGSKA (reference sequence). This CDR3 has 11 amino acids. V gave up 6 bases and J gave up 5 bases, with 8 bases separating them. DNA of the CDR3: TGCAGTGCGAGACAGAACAATGAGCAGTTCTTC. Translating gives CSARQNNEQFF.